The 18 T cell receptor beta chains presented below share a single source sample, sequenced in a study of human T cells and chemical hapten exposure. TCRdb re-called the RACE reads through MiXCR, storing one row per CDR3 protein. The sample lists fewer than 140,000 distinct CDR3 sequences; 9% to 15% were seen once. Time point denoted: pre-sensitization, week 0. Indicated treatment: therapeutic diphenylcyclopropenone sensitization with weekly scalp DPC. The sample consisted of whole blood, taken in connection with sensitization to the hapten diphenylcyclopropenone (DPC). Source of these receptors: a woman aged 50 to 60 with alopecia areata. Some clones in this sample may be carry-over from other donors' samples.

J is TRBJ1-5 and V is TRBV5-6, with D possibly being TRBD1 (5 bases). The germline V and J ends were trimmed by 0 bases and 2 bases, with 18 bases remaining between them. CDR3 length: 18 amino acids. Germline V lookup: CDR1 SGHDT, CDR2 YYEEEE. CDR3 residues: CASSLAGPVFGGNQPQHF. DNA of the CDR3: TGTGCCAGCAGCTTGGCGGGACCAGTCTTTGGGGGCAATCAGCCCCAGCATTTT.

The rearrangement uses TRBV7-8 and TRBJ2-7, with D hard to call. Deletions cut 4 bases from V and 0 bases from J, with 13 bases between. Germline V gene sequence: CDR1 SGHVS, CDR2 FQNEAQ. The CDR3 is 15 residues long. CDR3 sequence: CASSSLGRSSYEQYF. CDR3 in DNA: TGTGCCAGCAGCTCCCTGGGCCGAAGCTCCTACGAGCAGTACTTC.

The sample holds a few counts of this clonotype. The junction does not match germline at one end; this may be a read error. V usage is TRBV12-3 or TRBV12-4 and J usage is TRBJ2-1, with 12 bases identical to TRBD2. This CDR3 is built from 14 residues. In DNA form, the CDR3 reads TGTGCCAGCAGTCTAGCGGGGGGGCAAGGTGAGCAGTTCTTC. Translation gives CASSLAGGQGEQFF.

The rearrangement joins TRBV28 to TRBJ1-1; no clear D gene. V lost 3 bases to trimming and J lost 6 bases, with 14 bases between them. This CDR3 region has 14 residues. CDR1 and CDR2 (germline): MDHEN, SYDVKM. This CDR3 reads CASSFGEKRAEAFF. The CDR3 DNA reads TGTGCCAGCAGTTTTGGGGAGAAGAGGGCTGAAGCTTTCTTT.

This clonotype occurred a few times. Written as DNA, the CDR3 is TGTGCCAGCAGCGCTGGGACAGGCCCACCCGGGGAGCTGTTTTTT. Translation: CASSAGTGPPGELFF. V and J are TRBV28 and TRBJ2-2, with TRBD1 matching over 8 bases. Per germline, CDR1 MDHEN and CDR2 SYDVKM. Trimming cost V 6 bases and J 6 bases; bases outside gene matches: 9. The CDR3 sequence is 15 residues long.

This chain joins TRBV20-1 and TRBJ2-1; tentative D call: TRBD1 (6 bases). This CDR3 comprises 16 residues. CDR1 and CDR2 (germline): DFQATT, SNEGSKA (reference sequence). Trimming shortened V by 0 bases and J by 3 bases, and 15 bases separated the two germline ends. The CDR3 loop reads CSARDAERTDYNEQFF. DNA of the CDR3: TGCAGTGCTAGAGATGCTGAGCGGACAGACTACAATGAGCAGTTCTTC.

The chain links TRBV6-2 or TRBV6-3 to TRBJ1-1, with 7 bases lining up with TRBD1. Germline V CDR1 and CDR2: MNHEY, SVGEGT. V lost 0 bases to trimming and J lost 8 bases; unmatched junction nucleotides: 6. CDR3 size: 14 residues. The CDR3 is CASSYSPGTVEAFF. DNA of the CDR3: TGTGCCAGCAGTTACTCCCCCGGGACAGTAGAAGCTTTCTTT.

This clonotype was picked up a small number of times. The V gene is TRBV11-2, the J gene TRBJ2-3; perhaps TRBD2 as D (5 bases). Germline loops: CDR1 SGHAT, CDR2 FQNNGV. Trimming cost V 7 bases and J 9 bases, with 23 bases left between them. The CDR3 runs to 15 residues. The CDR3 region has the DNA TGTGCCAGCACCTTCCGGGCGGCGTCCCGGGGAACGCAGTATTTT. Translated: CASTFRAASRGTQYF.

CDR3 sequence reads: CASSPSRVREFSYEQYF. CDR3 DNA: TGTGCCAGCAGCCCTTCTCGCGTACGGGAATTTTCCTACGAGCAGTACTTC. The chain joins TRBV2 to TRBJ2-7; D perhaps matches TRBD2 (5 bases). The CDR3 has 17 residues. Germline lookup yields CDR1 SNHLY and CDR2 FYNNEI. V gave up 6 bases and J gave up 1 base, with 22 bases separating them.

This clonotype was seen ten or more times. This chain uses TRBV6-5 with TRBJ1-3; D possibly corresponds to TRBD1 (6 bases). The length of the CDR3 is 16 residues. The germline CDR1 and CDR2 sequences are MNHEY and SVGAGI. Trimming removed 5 bases at V and 0 bases at J, with 14 bases between. In DNA form, the CDR3 reads TGTGCCAGCAGTGCCCTTACAGGGCGCTCTGGAAACACCATATATTTT. Translated, it gives CASSALTGRSGNTIYF.

This clonotype was recorded a few times. V usage is TRBV12-3 or TRBV12-4 and J usage is TRBJ2-1, with 15 positions matching TRBD2. With 6 bases clipped from V and 10 bases from J, the junction kept 4 bases outside the gene matches. The CDR3 runs to 14 residues. The CDR3, as DNA: TGTGCCAGCAGAGGACTAGCGGGAGGGCCCGAGCAGTTCTTC. Translated, it gives CASRGLAGGPEQFF.

In this sample, this clonotype turned up a few times. This chain joins TRBV28 and TRBJ1-5; possibly TRBD1 for D (5 bases). The ends were cut back, 10 bases at V and 7 bases at J, with 14 bases in the middle. The germline CDR1 and CDR2 sequences are MDHEN and SYDVKM. The CDR3 extends over 12 amino acids. CDR3 protein: CATFGDRQPQHF. The CDR3 coding sequence is TGTGCCACCTTCGGGGACCGACAGCCCCAGCATTTT.

This clonotype was counted a few times. The genes are TRBV20-1 and TRBJ1-5, with D unresolved. Looked up from germline, CDR1 is DFQATT and CDR2 is SNEGSKA (reference sequence). Trimming removed 1 base from V and 3 bases from J, with 25 bases in between. This CDR3 comprises 19 residues. The CDR3, as DNA: TGCAGTGCTAGAGGTATTCCCTTGGACGCCTCTTTCTACAATCAGCCCCAGCATTTT. It yields the protein CSARGIPLDASFYNQPQHF.

The V gene is TRBV6-2 or TRBV6-3, the J gene TRBJ1-2; 8 positions match TRBD1. The CDR3 runs to 15 residues. The germline CDR1 and CDR2 sequences are MNHEY and SVGEGT. The V segment lost 5 bases and the J segment 3 bases; nucleotides outside the gene matches: 8. This CDR3 reads CASSTRTGLDYGYTF. DNA for the CDR3: TGTGCCAGCAGTACCCGGACAGGGCTAGACTATGGCTACACCTTC.

The chain is built from TRBV2 and TRBJ1-1; a possible D gene is TRBD1 (6 bases). The germline CDR1 and CDR2 sequences are SNHLY and FYNNEI. The CDR3 sequence is 15 residues long. With 2 bases removed from V and 9 bases from J, the gap between germline ends came to 19 bases. CDR3 in amino acids: CASSESDRTASQAFF. For the CDR3, the DNA is TGTGCCAGCAGTGAATCCGATCGGACAGCCAGTCAAGCTTTCTTT. The full variable domain, its missing parts supplied by reference TRBV2 and TRBJ1-1, is EPEVTQTPSHQVTQMGQEVILRCVPISNHLYFYWYRQILGQKVEFLVSFYNNEISEKSEIFDDQFSVERPDGSNFTLKIRSTKLEDSAMYFCASSESDRTASQAFFGQGTRLTVV.

The chain joins TRBV20-1 to TRBJ2-2; the match to TRBD1 covers 7 bases. CDR1 DFQATT and CDR2 SNEGSKA come from the germline V gene (reference sequence). The CDR3 covers 14 residues. V shed 4 bases and J 2 bases; nucleotides not matched to a gene: 4. The chain's CDR3 is CSAKDRINTGELFF. In DNA form, the CDR3 reads TGCAGTGCTAAGGACAGGATAAACACCGGGGAGCTGTTTTTT.

V gene TRBV12-3 or TRBV12-4 combines with J gene TRBJ1-5; tentative D call: TRBD1 (5 bases). The V end lost 5 bases, the J end lost 4 bases, and 21 bases lay between the germline ends. CDR3 size: 17 residues. The CDR3 region is CASSPGRGAGGNQPQHF. CDR3 sequence (DNA): TGTGCCAGCAGTCCCGGCAGAGGGGCGGGAGGTAATCAGCCCCAGCATTTT.

The genes are TRBV5-1 and TRBJ2-1; tentative D call: TRBD2 (6 bases). The CDR3 covers 16 residues. Germline lookup yields CDR1 SGHRS and CDR2 YFSETQ. V was trimmed by 0 bases and J by 1 base, leaving 11 bases between them. CDR3 sequence: CASSLDALASYNEQFF. DNA of the CDR3: TGCGCCAGCAGCTTGGATGCTCTAGCGTCCTACAATGAGCAGTTCTTC.